This T cell receptor (beta chain) was recorded in a study of OX40 agonist ivuxolimab in advanced cancers. The table came from immunoSEQ multiplex PCR; TCRdb's copy has only in-frame clones and leaves some out. This table holds tens of thousands of clones, 75% to 85% found once. This CDR3 spans 16 amino acids. The J segment lost 4 bases and the V segment lost 3 bases, leaving 6 bases of the junction unmatched. Germline values: CDR1 SEHNR, CDR2 FQNEAQ (reference sequence). This sample comprised CD4+ or CD8+ T cells sorted from blood, obtained in a trial of the OX40 agonist ivuxolimab. The sequence derives from an adult with an advanced solid tumor such as melanoma, head and neck, liver or kidney cancer. The chain has TRBV7-9 and TRBJ1-3; TRBD1 matches at 10 bases. The CDR3 bases are TGTGCCAGCAGCTTGTCCGGGACAGGGGTAGGAAACACCATATATTTT. Translating it yields CASSLSGTGVGNTIYF.